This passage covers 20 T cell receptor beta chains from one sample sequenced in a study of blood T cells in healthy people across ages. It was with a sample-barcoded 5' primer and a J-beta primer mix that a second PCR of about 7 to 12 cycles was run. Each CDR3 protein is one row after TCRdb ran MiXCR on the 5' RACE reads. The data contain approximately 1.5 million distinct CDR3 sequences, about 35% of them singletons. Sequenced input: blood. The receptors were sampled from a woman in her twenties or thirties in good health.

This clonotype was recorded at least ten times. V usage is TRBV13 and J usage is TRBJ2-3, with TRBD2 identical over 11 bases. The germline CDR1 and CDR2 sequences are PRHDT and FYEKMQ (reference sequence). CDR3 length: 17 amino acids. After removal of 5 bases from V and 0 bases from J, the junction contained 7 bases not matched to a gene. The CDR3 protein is CASSPRLAGHSTDTQYF. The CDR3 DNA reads TGTGCCAGCAGCCCCCGACTAGCGGGGCATAGCACAGATACGCAGTATTTT.

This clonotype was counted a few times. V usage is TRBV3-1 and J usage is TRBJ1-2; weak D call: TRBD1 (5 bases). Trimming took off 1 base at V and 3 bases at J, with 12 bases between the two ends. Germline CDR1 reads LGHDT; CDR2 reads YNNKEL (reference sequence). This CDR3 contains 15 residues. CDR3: CASSQGPGPYYGYTF. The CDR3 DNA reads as TGTGCCAGCAGCCAAGGCCCGGGGCCGTACTATGGCTACACCTTC.

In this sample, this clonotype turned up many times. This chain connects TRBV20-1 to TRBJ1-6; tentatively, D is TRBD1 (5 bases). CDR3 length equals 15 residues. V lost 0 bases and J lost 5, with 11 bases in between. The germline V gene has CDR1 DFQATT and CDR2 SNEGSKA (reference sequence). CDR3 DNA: TGCAGTGCTAGAGATATCCAGGGAGATAATTCACCCCTCCACTTT. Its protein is CSARDIQGDNSPLHF.

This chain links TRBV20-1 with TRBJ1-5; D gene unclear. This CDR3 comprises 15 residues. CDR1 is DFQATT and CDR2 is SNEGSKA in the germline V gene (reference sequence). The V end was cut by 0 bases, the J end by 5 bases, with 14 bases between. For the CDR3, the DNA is TGCAGTGCTAGAGACTCAGGACGGACTGATCAGCCCCAGCATTTT. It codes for CSARDSGRTDQPQHF.

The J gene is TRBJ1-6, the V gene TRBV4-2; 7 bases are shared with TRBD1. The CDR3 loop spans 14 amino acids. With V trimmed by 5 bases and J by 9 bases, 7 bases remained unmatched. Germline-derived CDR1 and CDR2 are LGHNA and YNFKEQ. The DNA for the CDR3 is TGTGCCAGCAGCGATGACAGGGCAAGTTCACCCCTCCACTTT. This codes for CASSDDRASSPLHF.

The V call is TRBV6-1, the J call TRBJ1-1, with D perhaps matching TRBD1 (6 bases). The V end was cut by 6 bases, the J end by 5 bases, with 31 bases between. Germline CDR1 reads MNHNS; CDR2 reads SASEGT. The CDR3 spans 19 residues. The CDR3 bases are TGTGCCAGCAGCAACCAACAGGGATCGTTTTTGGGGACGAGGACTGAAGCTTTCTTT. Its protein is CASSNQQGSFLGTRTEAFF.

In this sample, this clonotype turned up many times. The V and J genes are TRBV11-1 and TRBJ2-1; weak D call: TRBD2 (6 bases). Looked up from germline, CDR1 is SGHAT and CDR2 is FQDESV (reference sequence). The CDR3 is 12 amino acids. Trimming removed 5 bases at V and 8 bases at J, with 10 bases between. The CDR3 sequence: CASSPRGYEQFF. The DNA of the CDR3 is TGTGCCAGCAGCCCCCGGGGGTATGAGCAGTTCTTC. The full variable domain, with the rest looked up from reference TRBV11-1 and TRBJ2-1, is EAEVAQSPRYKITEKSQAVAFWCDPISGHATLYWYRQILGQGPELLVQFQDESVVDDSQLPKDRFSAERLKGVDSTLKIQPAELGDSAMYLCASSPRGYEQFFGPGTRLTVL.

DNA for the CDR3: TGTGCCAGCAGCATTTGGACAGGGGGGCTCACTGAAGCTTTCTTT. This translates into CASSIWTGGLTEAFF. The J gene is TRBJ1-1, the V gene TRBV7-9, with TRBD1 identical over 10 bases. This CDR3 has 15 amino acids. Germline V gene lookup returns CDR1 SEHNR and CDR2 FQNEAQ (reference sequence). V gave up 5 bases and J gave up 4 bases; unmatched junction bases: 7.

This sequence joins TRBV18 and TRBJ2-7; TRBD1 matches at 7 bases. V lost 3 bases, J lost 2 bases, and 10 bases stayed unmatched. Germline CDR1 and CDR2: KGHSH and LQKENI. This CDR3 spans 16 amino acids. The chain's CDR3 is CASSPPVGTDPYEQYF. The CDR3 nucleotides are TGTGCCAGCTCACCTCCAGTCGGGACAGATCCCTACGAGCAGTACTTC.

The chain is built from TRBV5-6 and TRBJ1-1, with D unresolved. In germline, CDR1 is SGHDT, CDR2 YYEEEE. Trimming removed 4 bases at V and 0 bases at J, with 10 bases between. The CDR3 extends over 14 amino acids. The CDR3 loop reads CASSVMAVNTEAFF. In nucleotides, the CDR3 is TGTGCCAGCAGCGTCATGGCGGTGAACACTGAAGCTTTCTTT.

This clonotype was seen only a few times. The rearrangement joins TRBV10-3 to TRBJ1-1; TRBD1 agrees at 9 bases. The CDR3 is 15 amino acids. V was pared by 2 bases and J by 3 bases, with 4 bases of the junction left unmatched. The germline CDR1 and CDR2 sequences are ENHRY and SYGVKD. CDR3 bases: TGTGCCATCAGTGAGGGGACAGGGTTGTACACTGAAGCTTTCTTT. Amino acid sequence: CAISEGTGLYTEAFF.

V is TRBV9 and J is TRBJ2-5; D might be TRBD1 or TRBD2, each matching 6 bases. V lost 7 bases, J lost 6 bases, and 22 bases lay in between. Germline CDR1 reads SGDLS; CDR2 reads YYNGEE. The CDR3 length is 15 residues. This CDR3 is CASSSGSGAGKTQYF. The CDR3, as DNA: TGTGCCAGCTCCTCGGGTTCGGGGGCCGGAAAGACCCAGTACTTC.

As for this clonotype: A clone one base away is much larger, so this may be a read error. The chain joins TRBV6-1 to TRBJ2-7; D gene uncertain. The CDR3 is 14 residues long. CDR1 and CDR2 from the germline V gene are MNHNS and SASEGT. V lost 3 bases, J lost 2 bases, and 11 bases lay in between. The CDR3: CASSELVTPYEQYF. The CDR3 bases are TGTGCCAGCAGTGAGTTGGTCACGCCCTACGAGCAGTACTTC.

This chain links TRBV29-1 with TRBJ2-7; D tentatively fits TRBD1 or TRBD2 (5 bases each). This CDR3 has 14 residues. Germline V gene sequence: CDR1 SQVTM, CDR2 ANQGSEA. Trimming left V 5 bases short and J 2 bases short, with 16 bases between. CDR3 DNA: TGCAGCGTTACGCCGGGACGCAAGACCTACGAGCAGTACTTC. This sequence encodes CSVTPGRKTYEQYF.

The CDR3: CASSLEVAAQETQYF. The CDR3 nucleotides are TGCGCCAGCAGCTTGGAGGTAGCGGCCCAAGAGACCCAGTACTTC. The V gene is TRBV4-1, the J gene TRBJ2-5, with D maybe TRBD2 (6 bases). With 5 bases removed from V and 1 base from J, the gap between germline ends came to 14 bases. The CDR3 runs to 15 residues. CDR1 is MGHRA and CDR2 is YSYEKL in the germline V gene.

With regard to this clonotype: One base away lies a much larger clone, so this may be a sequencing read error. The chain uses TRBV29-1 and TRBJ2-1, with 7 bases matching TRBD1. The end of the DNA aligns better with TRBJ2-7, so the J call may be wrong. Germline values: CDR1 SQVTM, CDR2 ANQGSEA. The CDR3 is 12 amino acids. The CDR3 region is CSARTGHCEQYF. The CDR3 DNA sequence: TGCAGCGCTAGGACAGGTCACTGCGAGCAGTACTTC.

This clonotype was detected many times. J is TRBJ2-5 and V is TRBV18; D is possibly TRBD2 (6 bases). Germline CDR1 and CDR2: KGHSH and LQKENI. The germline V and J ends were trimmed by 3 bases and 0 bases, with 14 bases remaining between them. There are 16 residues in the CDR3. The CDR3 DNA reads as TGTGCCAGCTCACCCCGCGCGGGGTCGTACCAAGAGACCCAGTACTTC. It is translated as CASSPRAGSYQETQYF.

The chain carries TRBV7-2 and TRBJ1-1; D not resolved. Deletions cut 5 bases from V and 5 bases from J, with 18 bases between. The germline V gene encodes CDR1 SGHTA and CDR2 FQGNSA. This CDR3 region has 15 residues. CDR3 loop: CASSPTPGLGTEAFF. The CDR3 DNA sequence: TGTGCCAGCAGCCCAACACCCGGTTTGGGAACTGAAGCTTTCTTT.

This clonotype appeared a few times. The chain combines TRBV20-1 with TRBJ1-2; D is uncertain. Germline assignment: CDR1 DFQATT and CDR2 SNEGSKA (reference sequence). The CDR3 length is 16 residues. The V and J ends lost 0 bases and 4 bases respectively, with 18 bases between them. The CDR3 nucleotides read TGCAGTGCTAGAGATCCCCTCTTAGGAGGAATCTATGGCTACACCTTC. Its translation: CSARDPLLGGIYGYTF.

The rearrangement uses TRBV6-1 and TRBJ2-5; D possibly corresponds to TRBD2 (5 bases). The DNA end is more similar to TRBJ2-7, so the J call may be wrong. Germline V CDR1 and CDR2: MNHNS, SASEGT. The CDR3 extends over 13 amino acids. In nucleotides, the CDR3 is TGTGCCAGCAGTGGACACCCGGGGTACGAGCAGTACTTC. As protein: CASSGHPGYEQYF.